These T cell receptor beta chains were read from a single sample in a study of blood T cell repertoires in COVID-19. The repertoire was sequenced with immunoSEQ multiplex PCR; TCRdb's copy has only in-frame clones and lacks some. The table shows about 410,000 clones, with approximately 91% occurring only once. The sequencing sample was made of peripheral blood. The receptor set was obtained from a middle-aged woman with COVID-19, enrolled during active disease. The CDR3 runs from the conserved cysteine through the conserved F or W. D genes are given only for firm matches. A row's size may be missing; if present it is once, few, many or a size class.

V	J	size	D	CDR3	DNA
TRBV28	TRBJ1-1	-	TRBD1	CASTEDRDNTEAFF	TGTGCCAGCACCGAGGACAGGGATAACACTGAAGCTTTCTTT
TRBV19	TRBJ1-6	-	-	CASRTTSVGNSPLHF	TGTGCCAGTAGGACGACATCGGTCGGAAATTCACCCCTCCACTTT
TRBV7-2	TRBJ1-5	once	-	CASSLGPHEPQHF	TGTGCCAGCAGCTTAGGGCCCCACGAGCCCCAGCATTTT
TRBV7-3	TRBJ1-2	-	TRBD1	CASSPQGNAHGYTF	TGTGCCAGCAGCCCACAGGGGAACGCTCATGGCTACACCTTC
TRBV6-1	TRBJ2-5	-	TRBD2	CASSEAWPRLAGGSRETQYF	TGTGCCAGCAGTGAAGCGTGGCCTAGGCTAGCGGGAGGGTCAAGGGAGACCCAGTACTTC
TRBV18	TRBJ1-5	-	TRBD1	CASSRDSNQPQHF	TGTGCCAGCTCGCGGGACAGTAATCAGCCCCAGCATTTT
TRBV5-6	TRBJ2-1	few	TRBD2	CASSLGLAGGNEQFF	TGTGCCAGCAGCCTGGGACTAGCGGGTGGCAATGAGCAGTTCTTC
TRBV28	TRBJ1-2	-	-	CASTQWGDHYGYTF	TGTGCCAGCACCCAGTGGGGGGATCACTATGGCTACACCTTC
TRBV27	TRBJ2-7	-	-	CASSLSFDIRGDEQYF	TGTGCCAGCAGTTTATCGTTTGATATCAGGGGGGACGAGCAGTACTTC
TRBV28	TRBJ1-2	few	TRBD1	CASSSWGTGVYGYTF	TGTGCCAGCAGTTCGTGGGGGACAGGGGTGTATGGCTACACCTTC
TRBV28	TRBJ2-1	-	TRBD1	CASIPSGQGEGEQFF	TGTGCCAGCATCCCATCGGGACAGGGAGAGGGTGAGCAGTTCTTC
TRBV28	TRBJ1-1	-	TRBD1	CASSSYRGGTEAFF	TGTGCCAGCAGTTCGTACAGGGGTGGAACTGAAGCTTTCTTT
TRBV4-3	TRBJ2-7	-	TRBD1	CASSPGQRSSYEQYF	TGCGCCAGCAGCCCGGGACAGAGAAGCTCCTACGAGCAGTACTTC
TRBV6-1	TRBJ2-7	-	TRBD2	CASSAIPGRGSSYEQYF	TGTGCCAGCAGTGCCATCCCAGGGCGGGGGAGCTCCTACGAGCAGTACTTC
TRBV2	TRBJ2-5	-	TRBD2	CASSEGLAGVETQYF	TGTGCCAGCAGTGAAGGACTAGCGGGAGTGGAGACCCAGTACTTC
TRBV28	TRBJ1-3	-	-	CASSFSGSGNTIYF	TGTGCCAGCAGTTTTTCGGGCTCTGGAAACACCATATATTTT
TRBV28	TRBJ2-2	-	-	CASSLGQGGGVGELFF	TGTGCCAGCAGTTTGGGGCAGGGCGGGGGCGTCGGGGAGCTGTTTTTT
TRBV12-3/TRBV12-4	TRBJ2-2	-	-	CASSFRVGELFF	TGTGCCAGCAGTTTCAGGGTCGGGGAGCTGTTTTTT
TRBV28	TRBJ1-2	-	TRBD1	CASSFAGGDGYTF	TGTGCCAGCAGTTTCGCAGGGGGAGATGGCTACACCTTC
TRBV5-5	TRBJ2-7	-	TRBD1	CASSLAPGTGANSYEQYF	TGTGCCAGCAGCTTGGCCCCCGGGACAGGAGCGAATTCCTACGAGCAGTACTTC
TRBV9	TRBJ1-4	-	TRBD1	CASSPPGQGSEKLFF	TGTGCCAGCAGCCCTCCGGGACAGGGGAGCGAAAAACTGTTTTTT
TRBV28	TRBJ1-3	once	-	CASRPAGGNTIYF	TGTGCCAGCAGGCCTGCAGGGGGAAACACCATATATTTT
TRBV30	TRBJ1-4	-	TRBD1	CASNRGLEKLFF	TGTGCCTCTAACAGGGGGCTTGAAAAACTGTTTTTT
TRBV7-6	TRBJ1-5	-	-	CASSLASGRHGNSNQPQHF	TGTGCCAGCAGCTTAGCGTCCGGGAGACACGGAAATTCCAATCAGCCCCAGCATTTT
TRBV19	TRBJ1-5	-	TRBD1	CASSIWTGAFSNQPQHF	TGTGCCAGTAGTATCTGGACAGGGGCTTTTAGCAATCAGCCCCAGCATTTT
TRBV7-2	TRBJ1-1	-	-	CASTMGRNTEAFF	TGTGCCAGCACCATGGGCAGGAACACTGAAGCTTTCTTT
TRBV5-4	TRBJ2-1	-	TRBD2	CASSRSGGASSYNEQFF	TGTGCCAGCAGCCGTAGCGGGGGGGCTAGCTCCTACAATGAGCAGTTCTTC
TRBV27	TRBJ2-3	-	TRBD1	CASSLGTGTDTQYF	TGTGCCAGCAGTCTAGGGACAGGCACAGATACGCAGTATTTT
TRBV28	TRBJ1-1	-	TRBD1	CASSSFTGGEEAFF	TGTGCCAGCAGTTCCTTCACAGGGGGCGAGGAGGCTTTCTTT
TRBV10-3	TRBJ1-1	-	TRBD1	CAISETGGDTEAFF	TGTGCCATCAGTGAGACAGGGGGGGACACTGAAGCTTTCTTT
TRBV23-1	TRBJ2-5	few	-	CASSPGRTGEESETQYF	TGCGCCAGCAGCCCCGGGAGAACAGGGGAAGAATCGGAGACCCAGTACTTC
TRBV5-5	TRBJ2-7	once	-	CASSLSYGSYEQYF	TGTGCCAGCAGCTTGAGTTATGGGAGCTACGAGCAGTACTTC
TRBV9	TRBJ1-5	-	-	CASSAGGMGNQPQHF	TGTGCCAGCAGCGCCGGGGGGATGGGGAATCAGCCCCAGCATTTT
TRBV29-1	TRBJ2-7	-	TRBD1	CSVEGLTGTPYEQYF	TGCAGCGTTGAGGGCCTGACAGGGACCCCCTACGAGCAGTACTTC
TRBV19	TRBJ2-3	-	-	CASSKFQATSTDTQYF	TGTGCCAGTAGTAAGTTCCAGGCTACTTCCACAGATACGCAGTATTTT
TRBV6-5	TRBJ2-1	-	TRBD2	CASTGTSGHNEQFF	TGTGCCAGCACCGGGACTAGCGGCCACAATGAGCAGTTCTTC
TRBV2	TRBJ2-7	once	-	CASTAYEQYF	TGTGCCAGCACGGCCTACGAGCAGTACTTC
TRBV5-1	TRBJ1-5	-	-	CASSLGGDQPQHF	TGCGCCAGCAGCTTGGGAGGCGATCAGCCCCAGCATTTT
TRBV6-5	TRBJ1-5	-	-	CASSKIPEVNQPQHF	TGTGCCAGCAGTAAAATACCAGAGGTCAATCAGCCCCAGCATTTT
TRBV5-1	TRBJ1-2	-	TRBD1	CASSETWTGYNYGYTF	TGCGCCAGCAGCGAAACGTGGACAGGATATAACTATGGCTACACCTTC
TRBV2	TRBJ1-5	-	TRBD1	CASQYEPTGTLSNQPQHF	TGTGCCAGCCAATACGAGCCGACAGGGACTCTAAGCAATCAGCCCCAGCATTTT
TRBV5-4	TRBJ1-2	-	-	CASSSGSTVWGYTF	TGTGCCAGCAGCTCGGGATCGACGGTATGGGGCTACACCTTC
TRBV15	TRBJ1-5	-	TRBD1	CATSRETGAAGSNQPQHF	TGTGCCACCAGCAGAGAAACAGGGGCCGCCGGGAGCAATCAGCCCCAGCATTTT
TRBV11-1	TRBJ2-3	-	-	CASSVSSPGGTDTQYF	TGTGCCAGCAGCGTTAGTTCGCCCGGGGGCACAGATACGCAGTATTTT
TRBV6-1	TRBJ1-2	-	-	CASSEQGLGYTF	TGTGCCAGCAGTGAACAGGGTTTGGGCTACACCTTC